The 28 T cell receptor beta chains given below trace back to one sample, sequenced in a study of T cells in Graves' hyperthyroidism and ophthalmopathy. TCR beta CDR3 regions were amplified from RNA. TCR CDR3 regions were first amplified by RT-PCR with HTBI primers. TCRdb ran MiXCR on the multiplex PCR reads and lists one entry per CDR3 protein. The table lists about 760,000 distinct CDR3 sequences, about 35% of them singletons, with approximately 31% in the top ten. The sequencing input was blood. These receptors came from a woman in her thirties or forties with Graves' hyperthyroidism.

This clonotype was seen repeatedly, ten times or more. The chain uses TRBV19 and TRBJ1-1; the D gene is possibly TRBD1 (5 bases). Per germline, CDR1 LNHDA and CDR2 SQIVND (reference sequence). V gave up 5 bases and J gave up 5 bases, with 15 bases separating them. This CDR3 is 14 amino acids long. The CDR3 is CASSPTGLGTEAFF. The CDR3 DNA reads as TGTGCCAGTAGTCCCACGGGACTTGGGACTGAAGCTTTCTTT.

This clonotype was observed many times. The V gene is TRBV2, the J gene TRBJ2-6, with TRBD1 matching 7 bases. The CDR3 is made up of 14 amino acids. CDR1 and CDR2 from the germline V gene are SNHLY and FYNNEI. Trimming removed 9 bases from V and 0 bases from J; junction bases left unmatched: 2. CDR3 DNA: TGTGCCAGTTGGGACAGCTCTGGGGCCAACGTCCTGACTTTC. It is translated as CASWDSSGANVLTF.

This clonotype occurred once. This CDR3 is CASSQIRINRDGNTEAFF. The CDR3 DNA follows: TGTGCCAGCAGCCAAATAAGGATTAACCGGGACGGAAACACTGAAGCTTTCTTT. This chain connects TRBV7-9 to TRBJ1-1, with D maybe TRBD1 (5 bases). CDR3 length: 18 residues. The V and J ends lost 5 bases and 2 bases respectively, with 24 bases between them. Germline CDR1 is SEHNR and CDR2 is FQNEAQ (reference sequence).

To note about this clonotype: Possible read error: a much larger clone is one base away. The chain couples TRBV29-1 to TRBJ1-4, with D possibly being TRBD1 (6 bases). CDR1 and CDR2 from the germline V gene are SQVTM and ANQGSEA. The CDR3 is made up of 14 amino acids. The CDR3 DNA reads TGCAGCGTCGCCAGGGGCGAAACTAATGAAAAACTGCTTTTT. Translated, it gives CSVARGETNEKLLF. The full variable domain, with the rest looked up from reference TRBV29-1 and TRBJ1-4, is SAVISQKPSRDICQRGTSLTIQCQVDSQVTMMFWYRQQPGQSLTLIATANQGSEATYESGFVIDKFPISRPNLTFSTLTVSNMSPEDSSIYLCSVARGETNEKLLFGSGTQLSVL.

The V call is TRBV6-1, the J call TRBJ2-5; no clear D gene. CDR3 size: 12 residues. The V end was cut by 3 bases, the J end by 5 bases, with 7 bases between. CDR1 and CDR2 (germline): MNHNS, SASEGT. CDR3 sequence (DNA): TGTGCCAGCAGTGAGGACGGGGAGACCCAGTACTTC. This codes for CASSEDGETQYF.

This clonotype was seen a few times. The V gene is TRBV5-6, the J gene TRBJ1-1, with a possible D match to TRBD1 (6 bases). The CDR3 is 14 amino acids. The germline V and J ends were trimmed by 1 base and 1 base, with 8 bases remaining between them. Per the germline V gene, CDR1 is SGHDT and CDR2 is YYEEEE. The CDR3 protein is CASSLLTGNTEAFF. As DNA, the CDR3 is TGTGCCAGCAGCTTGTTGACAGGGAACACTGAAGCTTTCTTT.

Details on this clonotype: A clone one base away is much larger, so this may be a read error. Because the CDR3 is missing its conserved closing phenylalanine or tryptophan, this is likely a read error. The chain has TRBV7-2 and TRBJ1-3, with D possibly matching TRBD1 (6 bases). The ends were cut back, 5 bases at V and 6 bases at J, with 14 bases in the middle. The CDR3 consists of 14 residues. Germline loops: CDR1 SGHTA, CDR2 FQGNSA. CDR3 residues: CASSPAGTKNTIYL. The CDR3 coding sequence is TGTGCCAGCAGCCCCGCCGGGACAAAAAACACCATATATCTT.

This clonotype was detected a few times. The chain links TRBV10-3 to TRBJ1-1; the match to TRBD1 covers 7 bases. With 10 bases clipped from V and 1 base from J, the junction kept 6 bases outside the gene matches. The CDR3 is 13 amino acids. CDR1 ENHRY and CDR2 SYGVKD come from the germline V gene. CDR3 DNA sequence: TGTGCCAGCAGCGACAGGGCGAACACTGAAGCTTTCTTT. It translates to CASSDRANTEAFF.

This chain links TRBV10-3 with TRBJ1-5; D is possibly TRBD1 (6 bases). V lost 6 bases, J lost 8 bases, and 14 bases lay in between. The CDR3 consists of 13 residues. Germline V gene sequence: CDR1 ENHRY, CDR2 SYGVKD. CDR3 nucleotides: TGTGCCATCAGAGATGGACAGCTCGAGCCCCAGCATTTT. Translated: CAIRDGQLEPQHF.

This clonotype has just one count. One junction end disagrees with the germline gene, perhaps due to a read error. The chain carries TRBV7-2 and TRBJ2-7, with 7 bases aligning to TRBD1. The CDR3 spans 17 residues. Germline V CDR1 and CDR2: SGHTA, FQGNSA. CDR3 DNA: TGTGCCAGCAGGGGGTTGGCCGCCGGGACAGTAGTCTACGACCAGTACTTC. The encoded protein is CASRGLAAGTVVYDQYF.

This clonotype showed up just once. This chain links TRBV12-3 or TRBV12-4 with TRBJ1-3, with a tentative D call TRBD1 (6 bases). The CDR3 is 16 residues long. Trimming took 3 bases from V and 0 from J, leaving 12 bases between them. In DNA, the CDR3 is TGTGCCAGCAGTTTGGACAGTCAGTTCTCTGGAAACACCATATATTTT. Translating it yields CASSLDSQFSGNTIYF.

Concerning this clonotype: A read error is possible here, since a much larger clone lies one base away. V is TRBV7-2 and J is TRBJ1-6, with a tentative D call TRBD1 (5 bases). Germline lookup yields CDR1 SGHTA and CDR2 FQGNSA. CDR3 length equals 14 residues. The germline V and J ends were trimmed by 6 bases and 4 bases, with 10 bases remaining between them. CDR3 sequence reads: CASSAQGYNSPLHF. DNA for the CDR3: TGTGCCAGCAGTGCCCAGGGTTATAATTCACCCCTCCACTTT.

This clonotype appeared many times. The chain links TRBV10-3 to TRBJ1-1, with D hard to call. The CDR3 consists of 13 residues. In germline, CDR1 is ENHRY, CDR2 SYGVKD. The V and J ends lost 9 bases and 3 bases respectively, with 14 bases between them. CDR3 in amino acids: CAISPAGHTEAFF. The CDR3 DNA follows: TGTGCCATATCACCCGCCGGGCACACTGAAGCTTTCTTT.

The V call is TRBV27, the J call TRBJ1-1, with unresolved D. Deletions cut 3 bases from V and 0 bases from J, with 11 bases between. The CDR3 contains 15 residues. Germline-derived CDR1 and CDR2 are MNHEY and SMNVEV (reference sequence). CDR3 DNA: TGTGCCAGCAGTTTGAAGGTCGACATGAACACTGAAGCTTTCTTT. It yields the protein CASSLKVDMNTEAFF.

Concerning this clonotype: A much more abundant neighbour one base away suggests this may be a read error. The rearrangement uses TRBV7-2 and TRBJ1-2, with D unclear. The CDR3 runs 13 residues. Germline CDR1 is SGHTA and CDR2 is FQGNSA. V lost 8 bases to trimming and J lost 8 bases, with 18 bases between them. CDR3 sequence reads: CASGPRPAGGYTF. CDR3 nucleotide sequence: TGTGCCAGCGGCCCGCGACCGGCCGGCGGCTACACCTTC.

This clonotype has ten or more counts. The J gene is TRBJ1-5, the V gene TRBV10-3, with 7 bases identical to TRBD1. Trimming at V came to 9 bases and at J to 6 bases, leaving 11 bases not matched to a gene. Germline CDR1 ENHRY, CDR2 SYGVKD. The CDR3 sequence is 14 residues long. The CDR3 is CAIMEGTVRQPQHF. DNA of the CDR3: TGTGCCATAATGGAGGGGACAGTGCGTCAGCCCCAGCATTTT.

This chain connects TRBV29-1 to TRBJ1-1; the D is unclear. Trimming pared 8 bases from V and 4 bases from J, leaving 17 bases between. Germline V gives CDR1 SQVTM, CDR2 ANQGSEA. The CDR3 is 13 residues long. DNA for the CDR3: TGCAGCTACGGTGCTCTTTGGGGCACTGAAGCTTTCTTT. Translating gives CSYGALWGTEAFF.

Points on this clonotype: Mismatch with germline at one junction end may stem from a read error. J is TRBJ2-2 and V is TRBV12-3 or TRBV12-4; D unclear. The CDR3 spans 11 residues. CDR3 in DNA: TGTGCCAGCAGTTTCACCAGGGAGCTGTTTTTT. This encodes CASSFTRELFF.

This clonotype was counted between two and nine times. Written as DNA, the CDR3 is TGTGCCAGCAGTTTGTCTAGGGCCTATGGCTACACCTTC. The encoded protein is CASSLSRAYGYTF. The rearrangement joins TRBV7-3 to TRBJ1-2; unclear D gene. Germline V gene sequence: CDR1 SGHTA, CDR2 FQGTGA. The CDR3 sequence is 13 residues long. Deletions cut 6 bases from V and 4 bases from J, with 12 bases between.

Many counts were recorded for this clonotype. J is TRBJ1-1 and V is TRBV5-6; no clear D gene. V was trimmed by 1 base and J by 4 bases, leaving 17 bases between them. Germline values: CDR1 SGHDT, CDR2 YYEEEE. CDR3 size: 16 residues. The CDR3 coding sequence is TGTGCCAGCAGCTTGAGCTTTATAGGGTCGGCCACTGAAGCTTTCTTT. As protein: CASSLSFIGSATEAFF.

V is TRBV19 and J is TRBJ1-5; the D is unclear. V shed 2 bases and J shed 4 bases, with 9 bases lying between them. The CDR3 loop spans 14 amino acids. Germline CDR1 reads LNHDA; CDR2 reads SQIVND (reference sequence). CDR3 loop: CASSINSPNQPQHF. CDR3 in DNA: TGTGCCAGTAGTATAAATAGTCCTAATCAGCCCCAGCATTTT.

This clonotype was seen many times. The rearrangement joins TRBV12-3 or TRBV12-4 to TRBJ1-6, with no clear D. V shed 4 bases and J shed 9 bases, with 10 bases lying between them. The length of the CDR3 is 13 residues. CDR3 sequence reads: CASSSQEFSPLHF. Written as DNA, the CDR3 is TGTGCCAGCAGTTCCCAGGAGTTTTCACCCCTCCACTTT.

This clonotype showed up just a few times. V usage is TRBV5-5 and J usage is TRBJ1-4; possibly TRBD1 for D (6 bases). CDR3 length: 13 amino acids. Germline CDR1 and CDR2: SGHKS and YYEKEE (reference sequence). V lost 4 bases, J lost 17 bases, and 21 bases lay in between. The CDR3 DNA is TGTGCCAGCAGCCCGCTTTCCAGGGACATCGGTTTTTTT. Translation: CASSPLSRDIGFF.

Notes on this clonotype: A much larger clonotype is one base distant, so this may be a read error. This chain joins TRBV7-8 and TRBJ1-2; 9 bases agree with TRBD1. This CDR3 is 14 amino acids long. Germline assignment: CDR1 SGHVS and CDR2 FQNEAQ. The CDR3 loop reads CVSSQRTGDYGYTF. The CDR3 DNA is TGTGTCAGCAGCCAGCGGACAGGGGACTATGGCTACACCTTC. Based on the CDR3 plus reference TRBV7-8 and TRBJ1-2, the full variable domain is GAGVSQSPRYKVAKRGQDVALRCDPISGHVSLFWYQQALGQGPEFLTYFQNEAQLDKSGLPSDRFFAERPEGSVSTLKIQRTQQEDSAVYLCVSSQRTGDYGYTFGSGTRLTVV.

The chain uses TRBV25-1 and TRBJ1-6; D unresolved. Between the trimmed V and J ends, which lost 6 bases and 10 bases, there was a span of 19 bases. The CDR3 is 15 amino acids. Germline loops: CDR1 MGHDK, CDR2 SYGVNS. CDR3 protein: CASSGWMGGGSPLHF. CDR3 nucleotide sequence: TGTGCCAGCAGCGGCTGGATGGGCGGAGGATCACCCCTCCACTTT.

The chain recombines TRBV4-2 with TRBJ1-6; weak D call: TRBD1 (5 bases). V lost 0 bases and J 17 bases, leaving 26 bases between the germline ends. The germline gives CDR1 LGHNA, CDR2 YNFKEQ. The CDR3 extends over 17 amino acids. The CDR3 region is CASSQDESVGPRGSVHF. The CDR3 nucleotides are TGTGCCAGCAGCCAAGATGAATCTGTGGGTCCCCGGGGGAGCGTCCACTTT.

The table lists this clonotype with many counts. The rearrangement joins TRBV24-1 to TRBJ1-2; D unclear. The CDR3 runs to 11 residues. V was shortened by 8 bases and J by 3 bases, with 6 bases between the two germline ends. The germline CDR1 and CDR2 sequences are KGHDR and SFDVKD. The DNA of the CDR3 is TGTGCCACCAAAGACTACTATGGCTACACCTTC. Translation gives CATKDYYGYTF.

There are a few counts of this clonotype. CDR3 loop: CASRGGNEKLFF. The CDR3, as DNA: TGTGCCAGCAGAGGGGGGAATGAAAAACTGTTTTTT. The V and J genes are TRBV6-6 and TRBJ1-4; D may be TRBD1 (6 bases). The CDR3 totals 12 residues. V shed 6 bases and J shed 5 bases, with 7 bases lying between them. Germline V lookup: CDR1 MNHNY, CDR2 SVGAGI (reference sequence).